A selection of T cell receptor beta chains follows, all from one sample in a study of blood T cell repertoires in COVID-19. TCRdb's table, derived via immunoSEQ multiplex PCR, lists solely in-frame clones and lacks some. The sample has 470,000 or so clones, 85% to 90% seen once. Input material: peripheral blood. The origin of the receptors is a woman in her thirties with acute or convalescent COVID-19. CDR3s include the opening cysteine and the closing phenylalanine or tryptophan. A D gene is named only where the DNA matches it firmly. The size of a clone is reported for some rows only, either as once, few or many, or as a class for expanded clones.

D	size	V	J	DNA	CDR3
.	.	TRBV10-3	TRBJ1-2	TGTGCCATCAGTGAGTCGGGGGGAGACTCTGGCTACACCTTC	CAISESGGDSGYTF
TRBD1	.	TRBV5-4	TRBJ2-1	TGTGCCAGCAGCTTGGACCCCCGGGACAGGCCGGCTAATGAGCAGTTCTTC	CASSLDPRDRPANEQFF
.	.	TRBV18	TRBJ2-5	TGTGCCAGCTCACCACCTGTCACTCAAGAGACCCAGTACTTC	CASSPPVTQETQYF
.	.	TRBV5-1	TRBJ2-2	TGCGCCAGCAGCTTGCCCGGTCCGTCAAACACCGGGGAGCTGTTTTTT	CASSLPGPSNTGELFF
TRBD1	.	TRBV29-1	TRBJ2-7	TGCAGCGTTGACTCACAGGGGGCACGGTACGAGCAGTACTTC	CSVDSQGARYEQYF
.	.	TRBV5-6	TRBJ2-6	TGTGCCAGCATCTTATCAGGGGCTGGGGCCAACGTCCTGACTTTC	CASILSGAGANVLTF
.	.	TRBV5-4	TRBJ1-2	TGTGCCAGCAGTAAAGGGAGCCCTGGCTACACCTTC	CASSKGSPGYTF
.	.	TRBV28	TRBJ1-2	TGTGCCAGCGGATTCACAGGAGAGGCCTTC	CASGFTGEAF
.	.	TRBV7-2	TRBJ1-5	TGTGCCAGCAGCTACGGGGTCAATCAGCCCCAGCATTTT	CASSYGVNQPQHF
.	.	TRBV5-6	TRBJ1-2	TGTGCCAGCAGCCCCGAGGCCGGACTCTATGGCTACACCTTC	CASSPEAGLYGYTF
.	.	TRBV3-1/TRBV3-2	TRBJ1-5	TGTGCCAGCAGCCAGGGAGACGACGGGCCCCAGCATTTT	CASSQGDDGPQHF
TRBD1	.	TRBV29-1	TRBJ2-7	TGCAGCGTTCAAGGACAGGGGGCCTCCTACGAGCAGTACTTC	CSVQGQGASYEQYF
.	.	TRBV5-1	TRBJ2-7	TGCGCCAGCAGCTTGGATCCTACGAATTACGAGCAGTACTTC	CASSLDPTNYEQYF
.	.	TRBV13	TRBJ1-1	TGTGCCAGCAGCCCCCACAGGACTGAAGCTTTCTTT	CASSPHRTEAFF
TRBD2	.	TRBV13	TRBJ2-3	TGTGCCAGCAGCTTAACTAGCGGGGGGGCAGATACGCAGTATTTT	CASSLTSGGADTQYF
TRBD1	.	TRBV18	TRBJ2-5	TGTGCCAGCTCACCAAGGGGGCCGGAGACCCAGTACTTC	CASSPRGPETQYF
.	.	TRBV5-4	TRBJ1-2	TGTGCCAGCAGCCGCCCGGGGTTAACTGGCTACACCTTC	CASSRPGLTGYTF
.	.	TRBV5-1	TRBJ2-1	TGCGCCAGCAGCCGGAGCCAGGGGGGTGGAAATGAGCAGTTCTTC	CASSRSQGGGNEQFF
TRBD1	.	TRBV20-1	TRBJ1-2	TGCAGTGCTCCAGGACAGGGAGGCTACACCTTC	CSAPGQGGYTF
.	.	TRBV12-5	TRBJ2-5	TGTGCTAGTGGTTTGGCGGTGAGGAGCCAAGAGACCCAGTACTTC	CASGLAVRSQETQYF
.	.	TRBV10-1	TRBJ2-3	TGCGCCACCTCACTGGGGCCGGATACGCAGTATTTT	CATSLGPDTQYF
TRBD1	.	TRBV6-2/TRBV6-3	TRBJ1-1	TGTGCCAGCAGTTACCGCAGCGGCAGGGGGCCAATGAACACTGAAGCTTTCTTT	CASSYRSGRGPMNTEAFF
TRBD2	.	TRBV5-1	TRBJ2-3	TGCGCCAGCAGCACGGCGGGGGAAGATACGCAGTATTTT	CASSTAGEDTQYF
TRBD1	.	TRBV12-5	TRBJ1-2	TGTGCTAGTGGTTCAACAGACGACAGGGGTCGGGGCTACACCTTC	CASGSTDDRGRGYTF
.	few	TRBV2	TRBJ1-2	TGTGCCAGCAGTGAGAACAGCTATGGCTACACCTTC	CASSENSYGYTF
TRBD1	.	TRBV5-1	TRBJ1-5	TGCGCCAGCAGCGTGGGGACAGGGGATCAGCCCCAGCATTTT	CASSVGTGDQPQHF
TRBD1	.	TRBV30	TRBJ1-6	TGTGCCTCGAAGAAAATCCGGGACAGGGATAATTCACCCCTCCACTTT	CASKKIRDRDNSPLHF
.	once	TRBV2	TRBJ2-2	TGTGCCAGCAGAGACACAAGGACCGGGGAGCTGTTTTTT	CASRDTRTGELFF
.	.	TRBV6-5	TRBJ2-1	TGTGCCAGCAGTTACTCTCGCAATGAGCAGTTCTTC	CASSYSRNEQFF
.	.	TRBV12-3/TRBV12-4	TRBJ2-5	TGTGCCAGCAGCCGGGGGGAGACCCAGTACTTC	CASSRGETQYF
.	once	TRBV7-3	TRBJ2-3	TGTGCCAGCAGCACAACTAGAGGAGATACGCAGTATTTT	CASSTTRGDTQYF
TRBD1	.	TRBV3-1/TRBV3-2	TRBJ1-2	TGTGCCAGCAGCCAAGTTTGGACAGGGGGCCGGTATGGCTACACCTTC	CASSQVWTGGRYGYTF
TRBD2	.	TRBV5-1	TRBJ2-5	TGCGCCAGCAGCTTGAGTCTAGCGGGGAGGGGAGAGACCCAGTACTTC	CASSLSLAGRGETQYF
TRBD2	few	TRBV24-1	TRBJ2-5	TGTGCCACCAGTCGGGGACTAGCGGGGCTCGGGGAGACCCAGTACTTC	CATSRGLAGLGETQYF
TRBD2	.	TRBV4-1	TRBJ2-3	TGCGCCAGCAGCCAAGGGGGACTAGCGTCGGGCACAGATACGCAGTATTTT	CASSQGGLASGTDTQYF
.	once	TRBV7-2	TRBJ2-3	TGTGCCAGCAGCTCCCCGGGGGGCGCGGCAGATACGCAGTATTTT	CASSSPGGAADTQYF
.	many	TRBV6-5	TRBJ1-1	TGTGCCAGCAGTCCGGACACGAACACTGAAGCTTTCTTT	CASSPDTNTEAFF
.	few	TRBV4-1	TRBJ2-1	TGCGCCAGCAGCCCGCCAGGACTCTACAATGAGCAGTTCTTC	CASSPPGLYNEQFF
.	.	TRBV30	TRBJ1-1	TGTGCCTGGAGTGCTAGAGGGAACACTGAAGCTTTCTTT	CAWSARGNTEAFF
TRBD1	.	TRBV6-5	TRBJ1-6	TGTGCCAGTAGTTACTCGACAGGGGGAGATTCACCCCTCCACTTT	CASSYSTGGDSPLHF